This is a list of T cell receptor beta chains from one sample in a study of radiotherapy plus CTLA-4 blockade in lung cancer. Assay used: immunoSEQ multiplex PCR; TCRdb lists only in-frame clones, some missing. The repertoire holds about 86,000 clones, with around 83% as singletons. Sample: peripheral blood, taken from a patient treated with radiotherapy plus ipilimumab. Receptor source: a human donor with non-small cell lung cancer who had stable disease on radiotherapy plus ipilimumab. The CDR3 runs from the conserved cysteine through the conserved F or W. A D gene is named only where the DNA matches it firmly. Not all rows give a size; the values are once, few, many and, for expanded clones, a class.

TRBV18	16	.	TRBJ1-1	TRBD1	TGTGCCAGCTCAGGAAGGACAGGGGCCAAGGACACTGAAGCTTTCTTT	CASSGRTGAKDTEAFF
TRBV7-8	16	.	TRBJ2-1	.	TGTGCCAGCAGCCCCTACCGGTTTAGCTCCTACAATGAGCAGTTCTTC	CASSPYRFSSYNEQFF
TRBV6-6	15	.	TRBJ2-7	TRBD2	TGTGCCAGCAGTTACTCGACTGCGGGAGCCTACGAGCAGTACTTC	CASSYSTAGAYEQYF
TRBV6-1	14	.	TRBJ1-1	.	TGTGCCAGCAGTGAACCCGGGCAGAACACTGAAGCTTTCTTT	CASSEPGQNTEAFF
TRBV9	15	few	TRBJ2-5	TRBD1	TGTGCCAGCAAAGCGGGGACAGGGGTTCAAGAGACCCAGTACTTC	CASKAGTGVQETQYF
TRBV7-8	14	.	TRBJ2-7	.	TGTGCCAGCAGCTTAGTGGCATCCTCCTACGAGCAGTACTTC	CASSLVASSYEQYF
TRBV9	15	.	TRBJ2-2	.	TGTGCCAGCAGCGTAAATATAGGGGACACCGGGGAGCTGTTTTTT	CASSVNIGDTGELFF
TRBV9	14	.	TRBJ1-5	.	TGTGCCAGCAGCGAGACAGGTAGCAATCAGCCCCAGCATTTT	CASSETGSNQPQHF
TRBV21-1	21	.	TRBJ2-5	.	TGTGCCAGCAGCAAAAGTCCGAGGGGTTCCCTCAAGAAGGTGTTCCAAGAGACCCAGTACTTC	CASSKSPRGSLKKVFQETQYF
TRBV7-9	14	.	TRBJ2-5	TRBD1	TGTGCCAGCAGAAACGGACAGGACCAAGAGACCCAGTACTTC	CASRNGQDQETQYF
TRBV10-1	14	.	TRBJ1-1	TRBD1	TGCGCCAGCAGTCGGGACAGTTTAAACACTGAAGCTTTCTTT	CASSRDSLNTEAFF
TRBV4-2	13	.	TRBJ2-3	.	TGTGCCAGCAGCCAGGAGGCCACAGATACGCAGTATTTT	CASSQEATDTQYF
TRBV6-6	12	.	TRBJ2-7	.	TGTGCCAGCAGTTACGACAGCTACGAGCAGTACTTC	CASSYDSYEQYF
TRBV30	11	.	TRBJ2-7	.	TGTGCCTGGAGCTCCCTCGATGGGCAGTACTTC	CAWSSLDGQYF
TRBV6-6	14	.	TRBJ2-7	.	TGTGCCAGCAGTGACAGGCCTGGGAGCTACGAGCAGTACTTC	CASSDRPGSYEQYF
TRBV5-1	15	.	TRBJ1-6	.	TGCGCCAGCAGCTCCCGAGGTCCGGGTAATTCACCCCTCCACTTT	CASSSRGPGNSPLHF
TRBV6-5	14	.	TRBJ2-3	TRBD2	TGTGCCAGCAGACTAGCGGGAGAGTTTGGTACGCAGTATTTT	CASRLAGEFGTQYF
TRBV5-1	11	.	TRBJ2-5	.	TGCGCCAGCAGCTCCCGAGAGACCCAGTACTTC	CASSSRETQYF
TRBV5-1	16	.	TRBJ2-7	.	TGCGCCAGCAGCTTGACCCGGGAAAACCCCCGATACGAGCAGTACTTC	CASSLTRENPRYEQYF
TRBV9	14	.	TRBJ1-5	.	TGTGCCAGCAGCGTAGAGGGAGGCAATCAGCCCCAGCATTTT	CASSVEGGNQPQHF
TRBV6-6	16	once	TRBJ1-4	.	TGTGCCAGCGCCCCGGCGGGGGCGGGAACTAATGAAAAACTGTTTTTT	CASAPAGAGTNEKLFF
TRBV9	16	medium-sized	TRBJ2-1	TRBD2	TGTGCCAGCAGCCCGGGTAGCGGGACTATCTACAATGAGCAGTTCTTC	CASSPGSGTIYNEQFF
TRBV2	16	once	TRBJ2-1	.	TGTGCCAGCAGTAACCGAGGGGCCGGCTCCTACAATGAGCAGTTCTTC	CASSNRGAGSYNEQFF
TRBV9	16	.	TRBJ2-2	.	TGTGCCAGCAGCGTTTTAGGGGGACCGAACACCGGGGAGCTGTTTTTT	CASSVLGGPNTGELFF
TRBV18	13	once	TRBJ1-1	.	TGTGCCAGCTCACCACGGCGAAGTTTTGAAGCTTTCTTT	CASSPRRSFEAFF
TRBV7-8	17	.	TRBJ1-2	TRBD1	TGTGCCAGCAGCTTAGCCCGGACAGGATCTTCCCCTTATGGCTACACCTTC	CASSLARTGSSPYGYTF
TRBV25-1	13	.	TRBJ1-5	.	TGTGCCAGCAGTGAAAGGGGGGGGCAGCCCCAGCATTTT	CASSERGGQPQHF
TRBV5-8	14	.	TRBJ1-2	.	TGTGCCAGCAGCTTGACAACGAGCACCTATGGCTACACCTTC	CASSLTTSTYGYTF
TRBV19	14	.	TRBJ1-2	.	TGTGCCAGCACCGACCCAGGGGAAATCTATGGCTACACCTTC	CASTDPGEIYGYTF
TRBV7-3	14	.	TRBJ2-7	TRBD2	TGTGCCAGCAGCCTTAGCGGGGGACTCTACGAGCAGTACTTC	CASSLSGGLYEQYF
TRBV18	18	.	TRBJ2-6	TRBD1	TGTGCCAGCTCACCGTCCGCAGGGGGTATTTCTGGGGCCAACGTCCTGACTTTC	CASSPSAGGISGANVLTF
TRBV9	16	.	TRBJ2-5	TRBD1	TGTGCCAGCAGCCCTCGCGAGGGGGCGCCTTTGGAGACCCAGTACTTC	CASSPREGAPLETQYF
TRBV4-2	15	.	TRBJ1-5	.	TGTGCCAGCAGCCAAGAACTCTGGAGCAATCAGCCCCAGCATTTT	CASSQELWSNQPQHF
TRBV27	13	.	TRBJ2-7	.	TGTGCCAGCAGTCCGGGACGGGCCTACGAGCAGTACTTC	CASSPGRAYEQYF
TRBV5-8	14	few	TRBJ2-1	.	TGTGCCAGCAGCTTATGGGGGTTTGACAATGAGCAGTTCTTC	CASSLWGFDNEQFF
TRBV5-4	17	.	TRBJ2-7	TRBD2	TGTGCCAGCAGCCCCCCCAGTCGGGAGGGGCCCTCCTACGAGCAGTACTTC	CASSPPSREGPSYEQYF
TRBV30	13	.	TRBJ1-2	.	TGTGCCTGGATCACGGACCGGATCTATGGCTACACCTTC	CAWITDRIYGYTF
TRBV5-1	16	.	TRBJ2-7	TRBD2	TGCGCCAGCAGCGCGGGACTAGCGGGGGACCACTACGAGCAGTACTTC	CASSAGLAGDHYEQYF
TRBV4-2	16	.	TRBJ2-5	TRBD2	TGTGCCAGCAGCCAAGATCGCGGCGGGGGGAGTGAGACCCAGTACTTC	CASSQDRGGGSETQYF
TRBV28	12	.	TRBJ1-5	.	TGTGCCAGCAGGGACGCCCCCTCGCCCCAGCATTTT	CASRDAPSPQHF